These T cell receptor beta chains were read from a single sample in a study of OX40 agonist ivuxolimab in advanced cancers. Method: immunoSEQ multiplex PCR; TCRdb's copy keeps in-frame clones and lacks some. The data contain 60,000 to 90,000 clones, 80% to 90% of them seen just once; the ten biggest clones take up around 0.73%. The sequenced sample was CD4+ or CD8+ T cells sorted from blood, obtained in a trial of the OX40 agonist ivuxolimab. The source is an adult with an advanced solid tumor such as melanoma, head and neck, liver or kidney cancer. CDR3s include the opening cysteine and the closing phenylalanine or tryptophan. The D gene is left open where the match is weak. Some rows have no size entry. The others give once, few or many, or a class for an expanded clone.

clone size: few; D gene: -; V gene: TRBV14; J gene: TRBJ1-3; CDR3 protein: CASSRDPQPGNTIYF; CDR3 DNA: TGTGCCAGCAGCCGGGACCCCCAGCCTGGAAACACCATATATTTT
clone size: -; D gene: -; V gene: TRBV6-1; J gene: TRBJ1-5; CDR3 protein: CASRGLSNQPQHF; CDR3 DNA: TGTGCCTCTCGGGGCCTTAGCAATCAGCCCCAGCATTTT
clone size: -; D gene: TRBD1; V gene: TRBV7-3; J gene: TRBJ1-2; CDR3 protein: CASSSDLGDRADGYTF; CDR3 DNA: TGTGCCAGCAGCTCCGACCTCGGGGACAGGGCTGATGGCTACACCTTC
clone size: few; D gene: -; V gene: TRBV6-6; J gene: TRBJ1-5; CDR3 protein: CATNRVGQPQHF; CDR3 DNA: TGTGCCACCAACAGGGTCGGTCAGCCCCAGCATTTT
clone size: -; D gene: -; V gene: TRBV9; J gene: TRBJ2-1; CDR3 protein: CASSVDFGTQSNEQFF; CDR3 DNA: TGTGCCAGCAGCGTAGATTTTGGGACTCAGAGCAATGAGCAGTTCTTC
clone size: -; D gene: TRBD1; V gene: TRBV6-5; J gene: TRBJ1-1; CDR3 protein: CASSRDRSANTEAFF; CDR3 DNA: TGTGCCAGCAGTAGGGACAGGTCGGCGAACACTGAAGCTTTCTTT
clone size: once; D gene: TRBD1; V gene: TRBV27; J gene: TRBJ2-7; CDR3 protein: CASSPGQGYEQYF; CDR3 DNA: TGTGCCAGCAGTCCGGGACAGGGCTACGAGCAGTACTTC
clone size: -; D gene: TRBD1; V gene: TRBV5-1; J gene: TRBJ1-1; CDR3 protein: CASSLPGTGIRLNTEAFF; CDR3 DNA: TGCGCCAGCAGCTTGCCCGGGACAGGGATCCGGCTGAACACTGAAGCTTTCTTT
clone size: -; D gene: -; V gene: TRBV11-2; J gene: TRBJ1-2; CDR3 protein: CASSFGWDYGYTF; CDR3 DNA: TGTGCCAGCAGCTTCGGGTGGGACTATGGCTACACCTTC
clone size: -; D gene: -; V gene: TRBV7-9; J gene: TRBJ2-3; CDR3 protein: CASSPADTQYF; CDR3 DNA: TGTGCCAGCAGCCCTGCAGATACGCAGTATTTT
clone size: -; D gene: -; V gene: TRBV7-9; J gene: TRBJ2-7; CDR3 protein: CASSLFVAGLREQYF; CDR3 DNA: TGTGCCAGCAGCTTATTCGTGGCGGGACTCCGCGAGCAGTACTTC
clone size: -; D gene: -; V gene: TRBV6-1; J gene: TRBJ2-7; CDR3 protein: CASRPGPSATYEQYF; CDR3 DNA: TGTGCCAGCAGACCCGGGCCTTCAGCCACCTACGAGCAGTACTTC
clone size: -; D gene: TRBD2; V gene: TRBV19; J gene: TRBJ2-2; CDR3 protein: CASRGLATNTGELFF; CDR3 DNA: TGTGCCAGTAGGGGACTAGCGACGAACACCGGGGAGCTGTTTTTT
clone size: -; D gene: -; V gene: TRBV5-1; J gene: TRBJ2-3; CDR3 protein: CASSLATSPSTDTQYF; CDR3 DNA: TGCGCCAGCAGCTTGGCCACTAGCCCAAGCACAGATACGCAGTATTTT
clone size: -; D gene: -; V gene: TRBV5-1; J gene: TRBJ1-2; CDR3 protein: CASSPVPLYGYTF; CDR3 DNA: TGCGCCAGCAGCCCAGTTCCGCTCTATGGCTACACCTTC
clone size: -; D gene: TRBD1; V gene: TRBV6-6; J gene: TRBJ1-5; CDR3 protein: CASGYTGGRQPQHF; CDR3 DNA: TGTGCCAGCGGTTATACAGGGGGCCGGCAGCCCCAGCATTTT
clone size: few; D gene: TRBD1; V gene: TRBV6-5; J gene: TRBJ1-6; CDR3 protein: CASTTGESPLHF; CDR3 DNA: TGTGCCAGCACCACAGGGGAATCACCCCTCCACTTT